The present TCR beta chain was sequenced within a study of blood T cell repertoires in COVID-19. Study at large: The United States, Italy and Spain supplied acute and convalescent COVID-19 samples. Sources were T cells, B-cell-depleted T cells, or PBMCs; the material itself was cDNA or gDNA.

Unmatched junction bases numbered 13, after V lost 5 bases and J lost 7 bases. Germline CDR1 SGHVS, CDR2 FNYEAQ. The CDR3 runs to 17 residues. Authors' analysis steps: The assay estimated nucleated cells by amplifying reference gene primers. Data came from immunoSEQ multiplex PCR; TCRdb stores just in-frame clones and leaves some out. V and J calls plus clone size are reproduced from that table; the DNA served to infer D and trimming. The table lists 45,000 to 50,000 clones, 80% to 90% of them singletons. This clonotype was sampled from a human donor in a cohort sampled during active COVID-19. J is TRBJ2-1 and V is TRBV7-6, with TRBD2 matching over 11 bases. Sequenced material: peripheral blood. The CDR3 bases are TGTGCCAGCAGCCCGTCTAGCGGGGGGCCCCTGGTGAATGAGCAGTTCTTC. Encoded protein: CASSPSSGGPLVNEQFF.